This TCR beta chain was documented in a study of CD8 T cells in Susac syndrome. Study-level findings and limits: TCR sequencing and HLA analysis covered a relatively small number of individuals.

V lost 4 bases to trimming and J lost 0 bases, with 11 bases between them. This CDR3 is built from 15 residues. CDR1 and CDR2 (germline): LGHDT, YNNKEL (reference sequence). It was with random hexamers that roughly 0.5 to 1 ug RNA was reverse transcribed. One entry per CDR3 protein results from TCRdb running MiXCR on the immunoSEQ multiplex PCR reads. The sample contains approximately 170,000 distinct CDR3 sequences, around 90% of which appear only once. As concerns this clonotype: Its antigen is as yet unknown.

The material sequenced was CD4+ T cells from PBMCs. The chain has TRBV3-1 and TRBJ2-3; either TRBD1 or TRBD2 may supply D (6 bases each). This clonotype originated in a human donor in good health. The CDR3, as DNA: TGTGCCAGCAGCCCCCCGGGGGCTAGCACAGATACGCAGTATTTT. Translated: CASSPPGASTDTQYF.